Only a few counts were recorded for the clone carrying this T cell receptor (beta chain). Time point reported: newly diagnosed GD, antithyroid drugs for less than 3 months. PBMC-derived RNA was used for the TCR library. The sample is drawn from a study of regulatory T cells in long-lasting Graves disease. Building the TCR beta libraries relied on iRepertoire HTBI primers, and CDR3 regions underwent Arm-PCR. Each CDR3 protein gets one entry after TCRdb re-called the multiplex PCR reads with MiXCR. The table lists about 400,000 distinct CDR3 sequences, 15% of them singletons. The germline V gene encodes CDR1 SGHRS and CDR2 YFSETQ. The V end was cut by 1 base, the J end by 6 bases, with 14 bases between. The CDR3 totals 16 residues. In addition, the sample was reused for a study of T cells in Graves' hyperthyroidism and ophthalmopathy.

The material sequenced was peripheral blood mononuclear cells (PBMCs), taken at new diagnosis, from a patient treated with antithyroid drugs. V gene TRBV5-1 combines with J gene TRBJ1-6; TRBD1 might be the D (6 bases). This sequence originates from a woman aged 40 to 50 with Graves disease. CDR3 region: CASSLLDSQANSPLHF. The CDR3 nucleotides read TGCGCCAGCAGCTTGTTGGACAGCCAAGCTAATTCACCCCTCCACTTT.